The 8 T cell receptor beta chains below come from one sample, sequenced in a study of cytomegalovirus exposure and HLA in healthy donors. The primer mix had 60 Vbeta and 13 Jbeta primers. Measured with immunoSEQ multiplex PCR; TCRdb has only the in-frame clones, and not every one. The data contain over 100,000 clones, about 70% of them singletons. Material: PBMCs. These receptors were collected from a male donor in good health and CMV-seronegative.

This rearrangement joins TRBV9 to TRBJ2-7; no definite D call. This CDR3 is 14 amino acids long. Germline V CDR1 and CDR2: SGDLS, YYNGEE. Trimming took off 4 bases at V and 2 bases at J, with 13 bases between the two ends. DNA of the CDR3: TGTGCCAGCAGCTCCCGACTGGTCCCCTACGAGCAGTACTTC. This codes for CASSSRLVPYEQYF.

The chain has TRBV28 and TRBJ2-2; D is unresolved. Trimming stripped 1 base from V and 1 base from J, with 4 bases between. Germline assignment: CDR1 MDHEN and CDR2 SYDVKM. This CDR3 contains 14 residues. The CDR3 coding sequence is TGTGCCAGCAGTTTATCGGGGAACACCGGGGAGCTGTTTTTT. Protein sequence: CASSLSGNTGELFF. The variable domain in full, with the rest retrieved from reference TRBV28 and TRBJ2-2, is DVKVTQSSRYLVKRTGEKVFLECVQDMDHENMFWYRQDPGLGLRLIYFSYDVKMKEKGDIPEGYSVSREKKERFSLILESASTNQTSMYLCASSLSGNTGELFFGEGSRLTVL.

The rearrangement joins TRBV7-8 to TRBJ2-1, with 12 bases fitting TRBD2. Germline V gene sequence: CDR1 SGHVS, CDR2 FQNEAQ. The V segment lost 5 bases and the J segment 10 bases; nucleotides outside the gene matches: 12. This CDR3 spans 16 amino acids. In DNA, the CDR3 is TGTGCCAGCAGCCAGAGGCCACTAGCGGGAGGATCCGAGCAGTTCTTC. This translates into CASSQRPLAGGSEQFF.

The rearrangement links TRBV12-5 to TRBJ2-1; possible D gene TRBD2, 5 bases. The germline gives CDR1 LGHNT, CDR2 FRNRAP. CDR3 length: 15 amino acids. Deletions cut 3 bases from V and 6 bases from J, with 15 bases between. The CDR3, as DNA: TGTGCTAGTGGTTTAGGAGGAGTTCGAGCCAATGAGCAGTTCTTC. Protein sequence: CASGLGGVRANEQFF.

The V call is TRBV7-9, the J call TRBJ2-3, with 14 bases aligning to TRBD2. This CDR3 spans 18 amino acids. Germline assignment: CDR1 SEHNR and CDR2 FQNEAQ (reference sequence). V trimming: 5 bases; J trimming: 2 bases; junction bases outside the gene matches: 9. Here the CDR3 reads CASSRTSGGPTYTDTQYF. The DNA of the CDR3 is TGTGCCAGCAGCAGGACTAGCGGGGGGCCTACTTACACAGATACGCAGTATTTT.

The CDR3 region is CASSEMGQRTSYEQYF. Here the CDR3 DNA reads TGTGCCAGCAGTGAAATGGGACAGCGAACATCCTACGAGCAGTACTTC. The gene calls are TRBV6-1 and TRBJ2-5; 7 bases are shared with TRBD1. The end of the DNA aligns better with TRBJ2-7, so the J call may be wrong. CDR3 length: 16 residues. Per germline, CDR1 MNHNS and CDR2 SASEGT.

V gene TRBV15 combines with J gene TRBJ2-7, with 7 bases that match TRBD1. The V and J ends lost 3 bases and 1 base, in that order; junction bases with no gene match: 3. Germline-derived CDR1 and CDR2 are LNHNV and YYDKDF (reference sequence). CDR3 length: 14 amino acids. The CDR3 protein is CATSRGDSSYEQYF. In DNA, the CDR3 is TGTGCCACCAGCAGGGGGGACAGTTCCTACGAGCAGTACTTC.

This clone has more than one count but fewer than ten. The rearrangement links TRBV4-3 to TRBJ2-7; 11 bases are shared with TRBD1. Germline V gene lookup returns CDR1 LGHNA and CDR2 YSLEER. V shed 5 bases, J shed 5 bases, and the junction held 5 bases outside the gene matches. The CDR3 is 14 amino acids. The CDR3 coding sequence is TGCGCCAGCAGCGGAGGGACAGGGGGTCACGAGCAGTACTTC. This translates into CASSGGTGGHEQYF.